The present TCR beta chain was sequenced within a study of blood T cell repertoires in COVID-19. At the level of the study: Researchers got acute and convalescent COVID-19 samples from the United States, Italy and Spain. In each case, the material was cDNA or gDNA derived from T cells, B-cell-depleted T cells, or PBMCs.

Repertoires were generated with immunoSEQ multiplex PCR, while TCRdb's copy carries only in-frame clones and drops some. The table includes fewer than 350,000 clones, 70% to 90% detected once. The germline V and J ends were trimmed by 4 bases and 6 bases, with 17 bases remaining between them. The CDR3 consists of 15 residues. Germline V gene lookup returns CDR1 SGHRS and CDR2 YFSETQ. The chain recombines TRBV5-1 with TRBJ2-1; D is unclear. This TCR was recovered from a middle-aged woman who had recovered from COVID-19. The sample was PBMCs or T cells enriched from blood (not recorded which). The CDR3 loop reads CASSQTRLLGNEQFF. The CDR3 bases are TGCGCCAGCAGCCAGACTCGCCTGCTCGGCAATGAGCAGTTCTTC.